The sample holds many counts of the clone carrying this TCR beta chain. The target antigen is unknown. The data belong to a study of T cells in Graves' hyperthyroidism and ophthalmopathy. Study conclusions and caveats: By a 13 V-J model, ophthalmopathy was set apart from stable hyperthyroidism. Blood also held most thyroid clonotypes expanded beyond 0.001.

Patients aged 18 to 65 had newly diagnosed hyperthyroidism that had lasted under 2 months. The study excluded patients with uncontrolled infection, other autoimmune disease, pregnancy or lactation. In germline, CDR1 is LNHDA, CDR2 SQIVND (reference sequence). CDR3 size: 16 residues. V dropped 6 bases and J dropped 1; count of bases not matched to a gene: 8. The TCR beta CDR3 regions underwent amplification using RNA transcripts as the source. When the TCR CDR3 underwent first-round RT-PCR, the HTBI primer set was used. TCRdb called the multiplex PCR reads again in MiXCR, with one record for every CDR3 protein. Seen here are 600,000 to 800,000 distinct CDR3 sequences, 35% observed once, and the top ten hold less than 40%.

The source of this sequence is a woman aged 40 to 50 with Graves' hyperthyroidism. V usage is TRBV19 and J usage is TRBJ2-2; 7 nucleotides line up with TRBD1. Specimen: blood. The CDR3 DNA reads TGTGCCAGTAGCGTACCCAGGACAGGGAACACCGGGGAGCTGTTTTTT. Protein sequence: CASSVPRTGNTGELFF. Variable domain in full (rest from reference TRBV19 and TRBJ2-2): DGGITQSPKYLFRKEGQNVTLSCEQNLNHDAMYWYRQDPGQGLRLIYYSQIVNDFQKGDIAEGYSVSREKKESFPLTVTSAQKNPTAFYLCASSVPRTGNTGELFFGEGSRLTVL.